These 18 T cell receptor beta chains were sequenced from one sample in a study of graft-versus-host responses after intestinal transplantation. Repertoires were generated with immunoSEQ multiplex PCR, while TCRdb's copy carries only in-frame clones and drops some. Here the sample spans some 86,000 clones, 75% to 95% being singletons. These TCRs' antigens remain unknown. The material was unstimulated CD8+ T cells sorted from spleen or lymph node cells, obtained before intestinal transplant. The receptors here all came from a human donor who received an intestinal transplant.

The chain uses TRBV4-1 and TRBJ1-1, with D unresolved. The CDR3 consists of 14 residues. Germline CDR1 and CDR2: MGHRA and YSYEKL. The V and J ends lost 4 bases and 3 bases respectively, with 12 bases between them. The CDR3 loop reads CASSPQPLYTEAFF. For the CDR3, the DNA is TGCGCCAGCAGCCCCCAACCCCTTTACACTGAAGCTTTCTTT.

This clone was found many times. This chain's CDR3 is CASSLKAGGYNEQFF. CDR3 nucleotides: TGTGCCAGCAGTTTAAAGGCAGGGGGTTACAATGAGCAGTTCTTC. The chain has TRBV28 and TRBJ2-1; 7 nucleotides align to TRBD1. CDR3 length: 15 amino acids. Germline CDR1 and CDR2: MDHEN and SYDVKM. The junction had 5 bases not matched to a gene; V was cut back by 2 bases and J by 4 bases.

This chain uses TRBV7-9 with TRBJ1-2; D call uncertain. CDR1 SEHNR and CDR2 FQNEAQ come from the germline V gene (reference sequence). This CDR3 is 13 amino acids long. Between the trimmed V and J ends, which lost 3 bases and 2 bases, there was a span of 7 bases. CDR3 sequence reads: CASSFSQNYGYTF. Here the CDR3 DNA reads TGTGCCAGCAGCTTTAGCCAAAACTATGGCTACACCTTC.

This clone appeared a single time. The rearrangement links TRBV9 to TRBJ1-1; TRBD1 aligns across 10 bases. Germline V gene data show CDR1 as SGDLS and CDR2 as YYNGEE. The V gene end was trimmed by 3 bases and the J gene end by 1 base; junction bases not matched to a gene: 3. The CDR3 consists of 15 residues. The CDR3 nucleotides read TGTGCCAGCAGCGGTCGGGACAGGGGGAACACTGAAGCTTTCTTT. Encoded protein: CASSGRDRGNTEAFF.

This clone was found once. V is TRBV11-3 and J is TRBJ2-5; 7 nucleotides line up with TRBD1. This CDR3 is built from 14 residues. Looked up from germline, CDR1 is SGHNT and CDR2 is YENEEA. J lost 5 bases, V lost 4 bases, and 7 bases had no gene match. The CDR3 bases are TGTGCCAGCAGCTCCCGGGACAGTTTGGAGACCCAGTACTTC. Translation gives CASSSRDSLETQYF.

This chain links TRBV6-6 with TRBJ2-5; 7 bases fit TRBD2. The CDR3 contains 15 residues. Germline values: CDR1 MNHNY, CDR2 SVGAGI (reference sequence). V trimming: 6 bases; J trimming: 3 bases; junction bases outside the gene matches: 10. CDR3: CASSGRIGAKETQYF. CDR3 coding DNA: TGTGCCAGCAGCGGGAGGATTGGGGCCAAAGAGACCCAGTACTTC.

The V and J genes are TRBV4-1 and TRBJ2-1, with a weak D call TRBD2 (5 bases). The CDR3 spans 17 residues. V was trimmed by 0 bases and J by 5 bases, leaving 17 bases between them. Germline V gene lookup returns CDR1 MGHRA and CDR2 YSYEKL. The CDR3 region has the DNA TGCGCCAGCAGCCAAGAGGTAAGGAAGCGGAGAGACAATGAGCAGTTCTTC. Translation: CASSQEVRKRRDNEQFF.

This clone was recorded once. V and J are TRBV10-2 and TRBJ1-1; 7 bases line up with TRBD1. CDR3 size: 14 residues. J lost 3 bases, V lost 6 bases, and 7 bases had no gene match. From germline, CDR1 is WSHSY and CDR2 SAAADI. For the CDR3, the DNA is TGCGCCAGCAGATACGGGACAGCGGACACTGAAGCTTTCTTT. Its translation: CASRYGTADTEAFF.

The V call is TRBV10-1, the J call TRBJ2-7; 9 bases agree with TRBD2. The ends lost 3 bases at V and 2 bases at J; junction bases unmatched: 5. The CDR3 has 15 residues. The germline V gene encodes CDR1 WNHNN and CDR2 SYGVQD (reference sequence). The CDR3 loop is CASSDLAGDTYEQYF. DNA of the CDR3: TGCGCCAGCAGTGACTTAGCGGGAGACACCTACGAGCAGTACTTC.

The V and J genes are TRBV12-5 and TRBJ2-5, with TRBD2 identical over 7 bases. V was clipped by 1 base and J by 2 bases; unmatched bases: 13. The germline V gene has CDR1 LGHNT and CDR2 FRNRAP. This CDR3 is 18 amino acids long. The CDR3, as DNA: TGTGCTAGTGGTTTGGGTGTTTCGAGTAGCGGGCCTCAAGAGACCCAGTACTTC. This codes for CASGLGVSSSGPQETQYF.

The gene calls are TRBV5-4 and TRBJ2-7; weak D call: TRBD1 (6 bases). Germline V lookup: CDR1 SGHNT, CDR2 YYREEE (reference sequence). V lost 5 bases and J 3 bases, leaving 15 bases between the germline ends. The CDR3 extends over 14 amino acids. CDR3 amino acids: CASRVWGQGYEQYF. CDR3 bases: TGTGCCAGCAGGGTGTGGGGGCAAGGCTACGAGCAGTACTTC.

This chain uses TRBV29-1 with TRBJ2-7; 7 bases match TRBD1. The CDR3 is 15 residues long. Germline loops: CDR1 SQVTM, CDR2 ANQGSEA. V lost 1 base to trimming and J lost 0 bases; unmatched junction nucleotides: 6. The CDR3 sequence is CSVEAGTADSYEQYF. CDR3 coding DNA: TGCAGCGTTGAAGCCGGGACAGCGGACTCCTACGAGCAGTACTTC.

V usage is TRBV27 and J usage is TRBJ1-1; D is possibly TRBD1 (5 bases). The CDR3 has 18 residues. Germline CDR1 is MNHEY and CDR2 is SMNVEV (reference sequence). Trimming took 0 bases from V and 5 from J, leaving 22 bases between them. CDR3 DNA: TGTGCCAGCAGTTTATCGAGCGGGGGACTTCGGTTGGAGACTGAAGCTTTCTTT. It specifies CASSLSSGGLRLETEAFF.

The chain employs TRBV5-1 and TRBJ1-1; no reliable D call. The CDR3 is 15 residues long. Germline values: CDR1 SGHRS, CDR2 YFSETQ. The ends were cut back, 0 bases at V and 2 bases at J, with 11 bases in the middle. This CDR3 is CASSLEQLSNTEAFF. The CDR3 nucleotides are TGCGCCAGCAGCTTGGAACAGCTCTCAAACACTGAAGCTTTCTTT.

J is TRBJ2-7 and V is TRBV14; D is uncertain. Germline CDR1 is SGHDN and CDR2 is FVKESK. The CDR3 is 13 amino acids. V lost 1 base, J lost 2 bases, and 6 bases lay in between. The CDR3 coding sequence is TGTGCCAGCAGCCAAGTACAGACCTACGAGCAGTACTTC. Amino acids: CASSQVQTYEQYF.

V and J are TRBV27 and TRBJ2-2; tentatively, D is TRBD2 (5 bases). The CDR3 loop spans 12 amino acids. Germline CDR1 is MNHEY and CDR2 is SMNVEV (reference sequence). V was pared by 5 bases and J by 7 bases, with 8 bases between. The CDR3 nucleotides read TGTGCCAGCAGTCACGGGGTCGGGGAGCTGTTTTTT. Translation gives CASSHGVGELFF.

Of note for this clone: Germline is not matched at one junction end, which may reflect a read error. The chain has TRBV14 and TRBJ2-1, with D hard to call. This CDR3 is 11 amino acids long. CDR1 is SGHDN and CDR2 is FVKESK in the germline V gene. CDR3 protein: CASSLYNEQLF. In DNA, the CDR3 is TGTGCCAGCAGCCTGTACAATGAGCAGCTCTTC.

This clone has a single count. This sequence joins TRBV10-2 and TRBJ2-5, with D possibly TRBD1 on 5 matching bases. V was cut by 0 bases and J by 5 bases, with 10 bases left in between. Germline V gene lookup returns CDR1 WSHSY and CDR2 SAAADI. The CDR3 is 14 residues long. The chain's CDR3 is CASSESGAQETQYF. The CDR3 nucleotides are TGCGCCAGCAGTGAGTCAGGGGCACAGGAGACCCAGTACTTC.